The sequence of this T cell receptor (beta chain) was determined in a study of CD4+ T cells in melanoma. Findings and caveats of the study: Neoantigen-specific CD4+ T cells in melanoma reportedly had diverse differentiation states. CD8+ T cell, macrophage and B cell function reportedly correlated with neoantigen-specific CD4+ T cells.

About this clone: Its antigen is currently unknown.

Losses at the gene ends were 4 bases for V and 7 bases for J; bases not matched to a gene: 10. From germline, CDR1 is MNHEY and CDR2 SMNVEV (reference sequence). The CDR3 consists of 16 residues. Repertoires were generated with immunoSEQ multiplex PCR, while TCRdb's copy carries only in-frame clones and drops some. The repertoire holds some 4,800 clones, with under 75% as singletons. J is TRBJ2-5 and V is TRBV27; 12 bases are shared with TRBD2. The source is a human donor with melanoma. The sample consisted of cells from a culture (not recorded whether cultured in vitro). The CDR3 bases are TGTGCCAGCAGTTCCACTAGCGGGGGGTCACCAGGGACCCAGTACTTC. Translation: CASSSTSGGSPGTQYF.